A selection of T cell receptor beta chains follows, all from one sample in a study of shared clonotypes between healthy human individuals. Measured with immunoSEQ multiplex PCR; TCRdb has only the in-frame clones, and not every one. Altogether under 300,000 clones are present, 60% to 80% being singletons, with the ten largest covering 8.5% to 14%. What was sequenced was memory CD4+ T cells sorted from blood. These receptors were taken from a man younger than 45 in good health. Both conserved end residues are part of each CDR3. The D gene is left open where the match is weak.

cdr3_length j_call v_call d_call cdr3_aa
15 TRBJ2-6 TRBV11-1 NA CASSRDRAGANVLTF
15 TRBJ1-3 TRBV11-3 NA CASSPGRSSGNTIYF
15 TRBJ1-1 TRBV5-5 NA CASSLVGGWNTEAFF
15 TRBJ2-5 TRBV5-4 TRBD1 CASSLGGTGGETQYF
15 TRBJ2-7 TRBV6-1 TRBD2 CASSRTSGNSYEQYF
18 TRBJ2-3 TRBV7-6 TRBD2 CASSLRGVTSGSTDTQYF
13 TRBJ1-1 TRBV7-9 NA CASSSKGAGEAFF
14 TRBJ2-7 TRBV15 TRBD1 CATSRRDSPYEQYF
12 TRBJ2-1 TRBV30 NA CAWTPWTGEQFF
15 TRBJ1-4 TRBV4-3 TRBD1 CASSQFDRVGEKLFF
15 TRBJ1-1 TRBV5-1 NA CASSLWGARGTEAFF
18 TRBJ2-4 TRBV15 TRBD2 CATSRVVAPLAGSNIQYF
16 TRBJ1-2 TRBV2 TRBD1 CASTRTGGANLIGYTF
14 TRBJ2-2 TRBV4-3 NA CASSQGLNTGELFF
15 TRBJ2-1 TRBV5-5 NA CASSPTSLNYNEQFF
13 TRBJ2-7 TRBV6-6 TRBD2 CASSSAGVYEQYF
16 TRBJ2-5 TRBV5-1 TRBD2 CASSLRPSGPQETQYF